This entry describes one T cell receptor (beta chain). Its antigen remains unknown. An end of the junction does not agree with germline; a read error may underlie this. Looked up from germline, CDR1 is DFQATT and CDR2 is SNEGSKA (reference sequence). CDR3 size: 14 residues. This sample is drawn from a study of T-cell reconstitution after alpha-beta-depleted transplantation in children. Preparation of the TCRbeta library used unique molecular identifiers. Each CDR3 protein gets one entry after TCRdb re-called the PCR reads with MiXCR. The data show over 100,000 distinct CDR3 sequences, about a tenth seen once. Whole-study findings and limits: From newly produced T cells came most of the T-cell counts and diversity one year after transplant. TCRbeta diversity was high at day 60 in some patients (a result of surviving recipient T cells and thymic progenitors). The study reportedly traced alpha-beta T cells about two months after transplant to several hundred expanded graft clones.

The sequencing used PBMCs, collected before TCRalphabeta/CD19-depleted stem cell transplant. This sequence was found in a boy between 2 and 10 years old with acute lymphoblastic leukemia, due to receive a stem cell transplant. This rearrangement joins TRBV20-1 to TRBJ2-2, with a weak D call TRBD2 (7 bases). DNA of the CDR3: TGCAGTGCTAGGCGGGCAAGGGGGGGCGGGGAGCTGCTTTTT. As protein: CSARRARGGGELLF.